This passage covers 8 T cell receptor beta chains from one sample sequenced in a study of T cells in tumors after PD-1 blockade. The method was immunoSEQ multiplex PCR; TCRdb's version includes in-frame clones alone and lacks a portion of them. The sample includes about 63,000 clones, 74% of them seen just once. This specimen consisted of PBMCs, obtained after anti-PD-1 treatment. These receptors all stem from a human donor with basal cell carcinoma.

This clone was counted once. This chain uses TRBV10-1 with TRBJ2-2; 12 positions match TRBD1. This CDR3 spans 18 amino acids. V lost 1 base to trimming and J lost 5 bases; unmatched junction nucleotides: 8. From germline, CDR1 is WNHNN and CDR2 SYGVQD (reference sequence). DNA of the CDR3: TGCGCCAGCAGTGAGTTGAAGGGGACAGGGGGCCGTACCGGGGAGCTGTTTTTT. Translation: CASSELKGTGGRTGELFF.

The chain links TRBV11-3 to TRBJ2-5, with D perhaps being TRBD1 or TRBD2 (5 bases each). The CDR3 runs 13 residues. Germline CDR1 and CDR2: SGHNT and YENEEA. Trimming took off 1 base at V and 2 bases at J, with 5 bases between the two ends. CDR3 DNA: TGTGCCAGCAGCTTAGGGGGGCAAGAGACCCAGTACTTC. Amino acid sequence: CASSLGGQETQYF.

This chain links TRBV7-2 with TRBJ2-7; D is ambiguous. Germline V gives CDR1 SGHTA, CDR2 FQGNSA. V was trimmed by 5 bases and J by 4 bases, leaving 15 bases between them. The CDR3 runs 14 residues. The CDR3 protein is CASSRRLEAYEQYF. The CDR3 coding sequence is TGTGCCAGCAGCCGCCGTTTAGAAGCTTACGAGCAGTACTTC.

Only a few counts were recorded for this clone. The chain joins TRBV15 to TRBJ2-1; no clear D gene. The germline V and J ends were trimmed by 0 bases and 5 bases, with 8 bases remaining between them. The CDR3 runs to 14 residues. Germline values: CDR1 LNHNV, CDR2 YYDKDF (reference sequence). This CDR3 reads CATSRDRLDNEQFF. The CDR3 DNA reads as TGTGCCACCAGCAGAGATAGGTTAGACAATGAGCAGTTCTTC.

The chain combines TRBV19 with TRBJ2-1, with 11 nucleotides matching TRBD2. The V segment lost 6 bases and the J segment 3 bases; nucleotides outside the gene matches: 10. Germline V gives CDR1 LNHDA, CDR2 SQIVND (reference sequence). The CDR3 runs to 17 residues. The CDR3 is CASSPFLLAGGYNEQFF. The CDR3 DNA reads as TGTGCCAGTAGCCCTTTCCTGCTAGCGGGGGGCTACAATGAGCAGTTCTTC.

DNA for the CDR3: TGCAGCGTTGCTTCGGCACCGAATCAGCCCCAGCATTTT. Residues: CSVASAPNQPQHF. The V gene is TRBV29-1, the J gene TRBJ1-5, with D unresolved. The CDR3 spans 13 residues. Germline lookup yields CDR1 SQVTM and CDR2 ANQGSEA. Trimming shortened V by 4 bases and J by 4 bases, and 11 bases separated the two germline ends.

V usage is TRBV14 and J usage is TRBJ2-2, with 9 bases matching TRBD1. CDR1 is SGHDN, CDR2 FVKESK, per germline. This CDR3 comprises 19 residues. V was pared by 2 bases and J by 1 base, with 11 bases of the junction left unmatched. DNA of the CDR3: TGTGCCAGCAGCCAATTTCCCCCCGGGACAGGGAGGAACACCGGGGAGCTGTTTTTT. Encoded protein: CASSQFPPGTGRNTGELFF. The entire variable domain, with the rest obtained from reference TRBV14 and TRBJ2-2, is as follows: EAGVTQFPSHSVIEKGQTVTLRCDPISGHDNLYWYRRVMGKEIKFLLHFVKESKQDESGMPNNRFLAERTGGTYSTLKVQPAELEDSGVYFCASSQFPPGTGRNTGELFFGEGSRLTVL.

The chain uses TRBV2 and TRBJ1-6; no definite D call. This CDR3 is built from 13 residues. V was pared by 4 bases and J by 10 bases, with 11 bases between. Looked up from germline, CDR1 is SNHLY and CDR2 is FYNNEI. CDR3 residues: CASSAWLGSPLHF. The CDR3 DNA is TGTGCCAGCAGTGCATGGTTGGGATCACCCCTCCACTTT.